This T cell receptor (beta chain) was obtained from a study of T cells after yellow fever vaccination. Study-level points and caveats: Compared with primary, the secondary response was weaker and peaked at day 5, not 15.

Trimming cost V 0 bases and J 2 bases; bases outside gene matches: 6. CDR1 and CDR2 (germline): DFQATT, SNEGSKA (reference sequence). The CDR3 runs to 16 residues. This clonotype was recorded a few times. What it binds is unknown. TCRdb re-called the 5' RACE reads through MiXCR, storing one row per CDR3 protein. The sample yields 95,000 to 150,000 distinct CDR3 sequences, roughly 10% seen once. The material was CD8+ T cells sorted from PBMCs, obtained on the day of the yellow fever booster vaccination. The sequence was obtained from a man younger than 35 who received the YFV17D yellow fever vaccine. V usage is TRBV20-1 and J usage is TRBJ2-3, with 9 bases that match TRBD2. Here the CDR3 reads CSARDGAGGNTDTQYF. The DNA of the CDR3 is TGCAGTGCTAGAGATGGGGCGGGGGGGAACACAGATACGCAGTATTTT.